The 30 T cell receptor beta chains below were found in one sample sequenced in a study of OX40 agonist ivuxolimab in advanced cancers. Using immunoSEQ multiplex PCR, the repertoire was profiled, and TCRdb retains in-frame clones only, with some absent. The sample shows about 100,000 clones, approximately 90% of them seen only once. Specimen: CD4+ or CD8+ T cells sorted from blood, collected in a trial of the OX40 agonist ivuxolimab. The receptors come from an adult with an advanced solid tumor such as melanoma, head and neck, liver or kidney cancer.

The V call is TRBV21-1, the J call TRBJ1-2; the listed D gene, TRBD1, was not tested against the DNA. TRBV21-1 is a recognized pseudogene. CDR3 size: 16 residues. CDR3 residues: CASSNTWVTQNCGYTF. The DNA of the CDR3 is TGTGCCAGCAGCAACACTTGGGTGACACAGAACTGTGGCTACACCTTC.

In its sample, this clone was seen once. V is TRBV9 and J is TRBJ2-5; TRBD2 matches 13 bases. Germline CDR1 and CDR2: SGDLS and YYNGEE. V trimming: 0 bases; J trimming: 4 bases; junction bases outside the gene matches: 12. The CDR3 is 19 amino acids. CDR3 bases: TGTGCCAGCAGCGTAGCCCCCGGGACTAGCGGGAACCCCTCAGAGACCCAGTACTTC. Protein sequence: CASSVAPGTSGNPSETQYF. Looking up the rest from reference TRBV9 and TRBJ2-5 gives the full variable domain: DSGVTQTPKHLITATGQRVTLRCSPRSGDLSVYWYQQSLDQGLQFLIQYYNGEERAKGNILERFSAQQFPDLHSELNLSSLELGDSALYFCASSVAPGTSGNPSETQYFGPGTRLLVL.

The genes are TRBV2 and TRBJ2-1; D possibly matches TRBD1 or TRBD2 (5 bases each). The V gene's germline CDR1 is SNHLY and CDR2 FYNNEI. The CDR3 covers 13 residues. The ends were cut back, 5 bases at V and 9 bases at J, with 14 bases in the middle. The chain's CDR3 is CASSNLPGGEQFF. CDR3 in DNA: TGTGCCAGCAGTAACCTCCCTGGGGGTGAGCAGTTCTTC.

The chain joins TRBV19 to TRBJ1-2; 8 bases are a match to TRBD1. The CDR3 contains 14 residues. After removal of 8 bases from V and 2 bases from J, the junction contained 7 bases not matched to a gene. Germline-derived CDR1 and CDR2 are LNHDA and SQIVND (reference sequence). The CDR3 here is CASGGQAQNYGYTF. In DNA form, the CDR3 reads TGTGCCAGTGGGGGACAGGCGCAGAACTATGGCTACACCTTC.

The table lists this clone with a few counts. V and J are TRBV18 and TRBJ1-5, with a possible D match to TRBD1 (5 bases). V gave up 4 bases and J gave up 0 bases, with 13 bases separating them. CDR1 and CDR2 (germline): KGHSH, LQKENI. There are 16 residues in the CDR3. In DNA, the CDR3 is TGTGCCAGCTCACGCGTCAGGGTGGATAGCAATCAGCCCCAGCATTTT. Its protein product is CASSRVRVDSNQPQHF.

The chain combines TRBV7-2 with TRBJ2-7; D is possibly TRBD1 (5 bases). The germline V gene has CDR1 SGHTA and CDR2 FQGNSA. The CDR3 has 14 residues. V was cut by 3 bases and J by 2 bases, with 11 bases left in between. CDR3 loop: CASSFLTVPYEQYF. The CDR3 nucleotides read TGTGCCAGCAGCTTTCTGACAGTCCCCTACGAGCAGTACTTC.

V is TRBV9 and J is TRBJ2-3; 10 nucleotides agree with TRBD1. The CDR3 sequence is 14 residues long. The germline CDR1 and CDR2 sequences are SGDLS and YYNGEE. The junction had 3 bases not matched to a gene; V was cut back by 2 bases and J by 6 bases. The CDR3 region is CASSVGTGVDTQYF. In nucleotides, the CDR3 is TGTGCCAGCAGCGTTGGGACAGGGGTGGATACGCAGTATTTT.

The CDR3 nucleotides read TGTGCCAGCAGCTTAGATCGGAGGACTCATGGCTACACCTTC. Amino acids: CASSLDRRTHGYTF. The genes are TRBV11-2 and TRBJ1-2, with D hard to call. The V end lost 0 bases, the J end lost 6 bases, and 11 bases lay between the germline ends. Germline CDR1 reads SGHAT; CDR2 reads FQNNGV. This CDR3 contains 14 residues.

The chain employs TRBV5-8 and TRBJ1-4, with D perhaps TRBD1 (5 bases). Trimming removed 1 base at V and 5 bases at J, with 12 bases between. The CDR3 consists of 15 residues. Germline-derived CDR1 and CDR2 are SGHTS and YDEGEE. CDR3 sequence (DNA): TGTGCCAGCAGCTTGCGGGGGACCTCAAATGAAAAACTGTTTTTT. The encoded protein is CASSLRGTSNEKLFF.

CDR3 residues: CASSPAPGDTQYF. In nucleotides, the CDR3 is TGCGCCAGCAGCCCGGCTCCGGGGGATACGCAGTATTTT. The V call is TRBV5-1, the J call TRBJ2-3; a weak D match, TRBD2 (5 bases). The CDR3 runs 13 residues. Trimming pared 4 bases from V and 6 bases from J, leaving 12 bases between. The germline V gene encodes CDR1 SGHRS and CDR2 YFSETQ.

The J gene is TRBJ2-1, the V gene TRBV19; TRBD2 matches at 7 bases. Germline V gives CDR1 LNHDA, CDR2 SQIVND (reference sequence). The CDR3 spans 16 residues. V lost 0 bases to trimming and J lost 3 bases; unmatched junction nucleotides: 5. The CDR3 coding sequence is TGTGCCAGTAGTATAGAGGCTAGCGGCTTCTACAATGAGCAGTTCTTC. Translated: CASSIEASGFYNEQFF.

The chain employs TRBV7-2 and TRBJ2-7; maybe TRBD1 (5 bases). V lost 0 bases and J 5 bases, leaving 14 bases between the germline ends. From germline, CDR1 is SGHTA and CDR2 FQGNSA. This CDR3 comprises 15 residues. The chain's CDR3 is CASSLASPRVDEQYF. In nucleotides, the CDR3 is TGTGCCAGCAGCTTAGCTTCTCCCAGGGTGGACGAGCAGTACTTC.

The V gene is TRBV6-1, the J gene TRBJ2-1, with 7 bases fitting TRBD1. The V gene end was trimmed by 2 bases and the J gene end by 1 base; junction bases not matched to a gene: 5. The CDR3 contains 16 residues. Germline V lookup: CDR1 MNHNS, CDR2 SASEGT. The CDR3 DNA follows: TGTGCCAGCAGTGAAAGGGGACAGACATCCTACAATGAGCAGTTCTTC. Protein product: CASSERGQTSYNEQFF.

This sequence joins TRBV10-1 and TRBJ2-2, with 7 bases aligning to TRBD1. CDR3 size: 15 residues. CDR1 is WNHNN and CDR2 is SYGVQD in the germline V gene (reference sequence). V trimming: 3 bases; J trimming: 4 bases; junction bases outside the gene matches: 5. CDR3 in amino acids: CASSDPGQSTGELFF. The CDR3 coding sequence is TGCGCCAGCAGTGACCCGGGACAGAGCACCGGGGAGCTGTTTTTT.

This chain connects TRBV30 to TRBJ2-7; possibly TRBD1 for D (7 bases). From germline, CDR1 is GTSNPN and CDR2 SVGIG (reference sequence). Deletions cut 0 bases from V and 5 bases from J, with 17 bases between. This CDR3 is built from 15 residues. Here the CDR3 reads CAWSVLKQGGHEQYF. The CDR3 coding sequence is TGTGCCTGGAGTGTACTTAAGCAGGGGGGTCACGAGCAGTACTTC.

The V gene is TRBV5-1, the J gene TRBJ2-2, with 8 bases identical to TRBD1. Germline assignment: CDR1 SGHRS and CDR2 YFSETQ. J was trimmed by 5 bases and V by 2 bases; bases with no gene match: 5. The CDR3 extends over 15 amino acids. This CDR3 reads CASSFGRGQTGELFF. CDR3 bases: TGCGCCAGCAGCTTTGGCAGGGGGCAAACCGGGGAGCTGTTTTTT.

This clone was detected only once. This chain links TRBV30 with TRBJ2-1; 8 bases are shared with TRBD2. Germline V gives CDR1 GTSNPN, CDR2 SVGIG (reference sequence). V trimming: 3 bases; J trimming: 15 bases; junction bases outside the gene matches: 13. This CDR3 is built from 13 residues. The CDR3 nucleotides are TGTGCCTGGAGGGACAAGGGGAGCGGGGGCCGGTTCTTC. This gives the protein CAWRDKGSGGRFF.

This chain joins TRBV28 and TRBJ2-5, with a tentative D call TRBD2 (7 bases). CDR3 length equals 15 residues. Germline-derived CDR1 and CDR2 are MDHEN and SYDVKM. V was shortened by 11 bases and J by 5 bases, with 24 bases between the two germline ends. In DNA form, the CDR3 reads TGTGCCGGAAGCACGGGGGGCGGCCCCGAGGAGACCCAGTACTTC. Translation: CAGSTGGGPEETQYF. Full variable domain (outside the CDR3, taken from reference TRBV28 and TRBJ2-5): DVKVTQSSRYLVKRTGEKVFLECVQDMDHENMFWYRQDPGLGLRLIYFSYDVKMKEKGDIPEGYSVSREKKERFSLILESASTNQTSMYLCAGSTGGGPEETQYFGPGTRLLVL.

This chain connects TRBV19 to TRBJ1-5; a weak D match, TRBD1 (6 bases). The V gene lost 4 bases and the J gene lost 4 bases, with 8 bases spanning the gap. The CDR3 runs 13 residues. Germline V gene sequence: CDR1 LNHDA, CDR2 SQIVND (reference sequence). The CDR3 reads CASSSQGNQPQHF. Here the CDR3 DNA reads TGTGCCAGTAGTAGCCAGGGGAATCAGCCCCAGCATTTT.

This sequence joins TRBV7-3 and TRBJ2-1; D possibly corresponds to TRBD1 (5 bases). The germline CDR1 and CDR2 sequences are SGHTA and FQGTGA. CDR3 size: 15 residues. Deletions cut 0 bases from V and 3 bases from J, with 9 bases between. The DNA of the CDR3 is TGTGCCAGCAGCTTAACAGGGGCCGTCTACAATGAGCAGTTCTTC. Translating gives CASSLTGAVYNEQFF.

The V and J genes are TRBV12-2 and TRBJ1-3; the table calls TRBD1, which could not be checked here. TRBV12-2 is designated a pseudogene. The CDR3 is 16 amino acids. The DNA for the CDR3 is TGTGCAAGTCGCTTATCGGAGGGGGCGCGTGGAAACACCATATATTTT. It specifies CASRLSEGARGNTIYF.

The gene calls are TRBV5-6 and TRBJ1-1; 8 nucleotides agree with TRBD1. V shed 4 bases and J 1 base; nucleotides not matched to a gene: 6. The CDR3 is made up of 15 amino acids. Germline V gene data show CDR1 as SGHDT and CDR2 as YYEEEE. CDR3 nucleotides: TGTGCCAGCAGCCCCGGGACAGGCAAGAACACTGAAGCTTTCTTT. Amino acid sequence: CASSPGTGKNTEAFF.

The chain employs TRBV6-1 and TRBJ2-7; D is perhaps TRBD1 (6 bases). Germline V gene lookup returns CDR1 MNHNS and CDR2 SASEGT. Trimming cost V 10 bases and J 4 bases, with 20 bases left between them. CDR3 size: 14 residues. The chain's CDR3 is CATAPRGLGYEQYF. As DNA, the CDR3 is TGTGCCACCGCACCCAGGGGTTTGGGATACGAGCAGTACTTC.

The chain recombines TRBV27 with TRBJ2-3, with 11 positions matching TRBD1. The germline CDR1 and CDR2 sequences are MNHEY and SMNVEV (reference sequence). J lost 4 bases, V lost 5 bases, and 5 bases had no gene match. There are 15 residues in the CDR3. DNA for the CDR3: TGTGCCAGCAGTAAGGGACAGGGGGGCGCAGATACGCAGTATTTT. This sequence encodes CASSKGQGGADTQYF.

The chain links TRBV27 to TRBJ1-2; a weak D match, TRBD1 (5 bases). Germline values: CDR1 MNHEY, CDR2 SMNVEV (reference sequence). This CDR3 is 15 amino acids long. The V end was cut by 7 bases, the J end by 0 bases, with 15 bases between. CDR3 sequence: CASKPVGVPNYGYTF. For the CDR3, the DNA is TGTGCCAGCAAACCAGTGGGGGTCCCTAACTATGGCTACACCTTC.

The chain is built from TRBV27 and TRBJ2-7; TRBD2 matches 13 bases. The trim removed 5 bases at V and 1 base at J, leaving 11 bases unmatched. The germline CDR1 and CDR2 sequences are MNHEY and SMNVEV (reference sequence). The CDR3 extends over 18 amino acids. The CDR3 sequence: CASSPRTSGRIVSYEQYF. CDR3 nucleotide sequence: TGTGCCAGCAGTCCCAGGACTAGCGGGAGAATCGTATCCTACGAGCAGTACTTC.

The CDR3 region is CASSFQGQPQHF. Here the CDR3 DNA reads TGTGCCAGCAGTTTTCAAGGTCAGCCCCAGCATTTT. V usage is TRBV28 and J usage is TRBJ1-5; D is ambiguous. Deletions cut 3 bases from V and 6 bases from J, with 6 bases between. The CDR3 contains 12 residues. In germline, CDR1 is MDHEN, CDR2 SYDVKM.

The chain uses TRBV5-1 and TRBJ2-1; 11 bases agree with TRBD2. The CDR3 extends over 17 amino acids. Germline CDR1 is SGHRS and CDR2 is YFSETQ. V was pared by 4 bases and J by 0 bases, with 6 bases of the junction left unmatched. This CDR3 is CASSGGLAESSYNEQFF. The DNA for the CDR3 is TGCGCCAGCAGCGGGGGACTAGCGGAAAGCTCCTACAATGAGCAGTTCTTC. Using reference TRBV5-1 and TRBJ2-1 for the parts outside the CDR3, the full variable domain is KAGVTQTPRYLIKTRGQQVTLSCSPISGHRSVSWYQQTPGQGLQFLFEYFSETQRNKGNFPGRFSGRQFSNSRSEMNVSTLELGDSALYLCASSGGLAESSYNEQFFGPGTRLTVL.

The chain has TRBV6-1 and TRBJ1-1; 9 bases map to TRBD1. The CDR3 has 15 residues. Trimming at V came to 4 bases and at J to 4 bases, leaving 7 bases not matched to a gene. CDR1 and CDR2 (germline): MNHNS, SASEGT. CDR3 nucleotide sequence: TGTGCCAGCAGTGCCAGGGACAGGGAGGCCACTGAAGCTTTCTTT. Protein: CASSARDREATEAFF.

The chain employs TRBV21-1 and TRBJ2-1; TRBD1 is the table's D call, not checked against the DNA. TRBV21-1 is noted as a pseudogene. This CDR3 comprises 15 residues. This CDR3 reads CASSSGQRSYNEQFF. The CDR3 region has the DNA TGTGCCAGCAGCTCCGGACAGCGCTCCTACAATGAGCAGTTCTTC.